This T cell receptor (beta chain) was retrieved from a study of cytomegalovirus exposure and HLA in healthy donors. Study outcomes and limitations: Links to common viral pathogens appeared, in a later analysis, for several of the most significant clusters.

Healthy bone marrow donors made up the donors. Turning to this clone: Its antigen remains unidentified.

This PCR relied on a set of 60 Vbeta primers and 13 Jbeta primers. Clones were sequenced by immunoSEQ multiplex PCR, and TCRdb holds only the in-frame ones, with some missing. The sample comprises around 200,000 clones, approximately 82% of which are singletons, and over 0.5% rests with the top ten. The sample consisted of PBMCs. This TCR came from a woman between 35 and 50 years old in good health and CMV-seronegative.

The CDR3 protein is CASSMKTGAHQPQHF. CDR3 coding DNA: TGTGCCAGTAGTATGAAGACAGGGGCCCATCAGCCCCAGCATTTT. This chain connects TRBV19 to TRBJ1-5; 8 bases line up with TRBD1. After removal of 3 bases from V and 5 bases from J, the junction contained 6 bases not matched to a gene. There are 15 residues in the CDR3. Germline-derived CDR1 and CDR2 are LNHDA and SQIVND (reference sequence).